What follows are 24 T cell receptor beta chains derived from one specimen sequenced in a study of blood T cells in healthy people across ages. The second PCR ran about 6 to 12 cycles with a sample-barcoded 5' primer and J-beta primers. A single record per CDR3 protein comes from TCRdb applying MiXCR to the 5' RACE reads. The sample has roughly 700,000 distinct CDR3 sequences; just under 25% are singletons. These data also formed part of another study, on T cells of mothers and their children.

Specimen: blood. Receptor source: a boy aged 5-17 years in good health.

This clonotype was seen a few times. The chain carries TRBV6-1 and TRBJ1-1; 8 nucleotides align to TRBD1. The junction had 4 bases not matched to a gene; V was cut back by 2 bases and J by 11 bases. The CDR3 runs 12 residues. Germline V gene data show CDR1 as MNHNS and CDR2 as SASEGT. CDR3 coding DNA: TGTGCCAGCAGTGAATATCAGGGGGCGGCTTTCTTT. As protein: CASSEYQGAAFF.

This clonotype was observed once. The chain uses TRBV16 and TRBJ2-5, with a tentative D call TRBD1 (5 bases). The J call may be mistaken, given a closer DNA end match to TRBJ2-7. Per the germline V gene, CDR1 is KGHSY and CDR2 is FQNENV. The CDR3 has 15 amino acids. The CDR3 protein is CASSQSSQEAYEQYF. Here the CDR3 DNA reads TGTGCCAGCAGCCAATCGTCACAGGAAGCCTACGAGCAGTACTTC.

The table lists this clonotype with a few counts. The rearrangement uses TRBV28 and TRBJ1-2; no definite D call. Germline V gives CDR1 MDHEN, CDR2 SYDVKM. This CDR3 is 13 amino acids long. Trimming cost V 2 bases and J 10 bases, with 14 bases left between them. Here the CDR3 DNA reads TGTGCCAGCAGTTTACCTTTGACCCACTCCTACACCTTC. It yields the protein CASSLPLTHSYTF.

For this clonotype: The junction and the germline gene differ at one end; a read error may be behind it. CDR3 loop: CSVEEPGLADLGISTDTQYF. In DNA form, the CDR3 reads TGCAGCGTCGAAGAACCGGGACTAGCGGATCTGGGGATTAGCACAGATACGCAGTATTTT. The chain carries TRBV29-1 and TRBJ2-3, with 11 bases fitting TRBD2. The CDR3 spans 20 residues. Germline CDR1 and CDR2: SQVTM and ANQGSEA.

This chain links TRBV14 with TRBJ2-5; D call uncertain. The CDR3 runs 13 residues. V shed 2 bases and J shed 5 bases, with 9 bases lying between them. Germline lookup yields CDR1 SGHDN and CDR2 FVKESK. As DNA, the CDR3 is TGTGCCAGCAGCCAACCGCCCAGGGAGACCCAGTACTTC. It translates to CASSQPPRETQYF.

In this sample, this clonotype turned up a few times. The rearrangement links TRBV18 to TRBJ2-7; D not resolved. The V gene lost 3 bases and the J gene lost 1 base, with 7 bases spanning the gap. The CDR3 runs 13 residues. The V gene's germline CDR1 is KGHSH and CDR2 LQKENI. The CDR3 here is CASSPQRSYEQYF. The DNA of the CDR3 is TGTGCCAGCTCACCCCAGAGATCCTACGAGCAGTACTTC.

This chain's CDR3 is CASSPESRLETQYF. The CDR3 coding sequence is TGCGCCAGCAGCCCCGAGAGTCGGCTTGAGACCCAGTACTTC. The chain combines TRBV4-1 with TRBJ2-5; D uncertain. From germline, CDR1 is MGHRA and CDR2 YSYEKL. The CDR3 extends over 14 amino acids. Trimming left V 4 bases short and J 5 bases short, with 14 bases between.

The V and J genes are TRBV7-9 and TRBJ2-5; 10 bases align to TRBD2. Germline V gene lookup returns CDR1 SEHNR and CDR2 FQNEAQ (reference sequence). The CDR3 totals 17 residues. Trimming at V came to 3 bases and at J to 4 bases, leaving 11 bases not matched to a gene. CDR3 nucleotide sequence: TGTGCCAGCAGCTTCGCAGCCAGCGGGAGGGCAGGAGAGACCCAGTACTTC. Translated: CASSFAASGRAGETQYF. Full variable domain (rest looked up from reference TRBV7-9 and TRBJ2-5): DTGVSQNPRHKITKRGQNVTFRCDPISEHNRLYWYRQTLGQGPEFLTYFQNEAQLEKSRLLSDRFSAERPKGSFSTLEIQRTEQGDSAMYLCASSFAASGRAGETQYFGPGTRLLVL.

This sequence joins TRBV6-2 or TRBV6-3 and TRBJ2-5; 7 bases fit TRBD1. The length of the CDR3 is 13 residues. Trimming cost V 6 bases and J 4 bases; bases outside gene matches: 5. CDR1 is MNHEY and CDR2 is SVGEGT in the germline V gene. The CDR3 DNA sequence: TGTGCCAGCAGGGTTACAGGGGCAGAGACCCAGTACTTC. Encoded protein: CASRVTGAETQYF.

This clonotype has just a few counts. The V gene is TRBV15, the J gene TRBJ2-5, with no clear D. V dropped 0 bases and J dropped 5 bases, with 16 bases sitting between them. This CDR3 has 16 residues. CDR1 LNHNV and CDR2 YYDKDF come from the germline V gene (reference sequence). CDR3 protein: CATSRDPGPFRETQYF. As DNA, the CDR3 is TGTGCCACCAGCAGAGATCCCGGGCCCTTTAGGGAGACCCAGTACTTC.

V and J are TRBV6-1 and TRBJ2-7, with D perhaps TRBD1 (6 bases). The germline V and J ends were trimmed by 7 bases and 0 bases, with 13 bases remaining between them. CDR1 and CDR2 (germline): MNHNS, SASEGT. This CDR3 spans 14 amino acids. The CDR3 loop reads CASTWGPASYEQYF. The CDR3 DNA reads TGTGCCAGCACGTGGGGGCCTGCCTCCTACGAGCAGTACTTC.

V usage is TRBV6-2 or TRBV6-3 and J usage is TRBJ2-1; 15 bases fit TRBD2. J lost 9 bases, V lost 2 bases, and 8 bases had no gene match. CDR3 length equals 17 residues. CDR1 is MNHEY and CDR2 is SVGEGT in the germline V gene. CDR3 in amino acids: CASSYHGLAGGRIEQFF. The CDR3 DNA follows: TGTGCCAGCAGTTACCACGGACTAGCGGGGGGGCGTATTGAGCAGTTCTTC.

V usage is TRBV14 and J usage is TRBJ2-5; tentatively, D is TRBD2 (7 bases). The CDR3 totals 16 residues. V lost 4 bases, J lost 5 bases, and 20 bases lay in between. Germline V gene data show CDR1 as SGHDN and CDR2 as FVKESK. CDR3 sequence: CASSPLVWGGQETQYF. The CDR3 bases are TGTGCCAGCAGCCCCCTGGTTTGGGGGGGCCAGGAGACCCAGTACTTC.

The rearrangement joins TRBV19 to TRBJ1-5; D is perhaps TRBD1 (6 bases). CDR3 length: 16 residues. Per germline, CDR1 LNHDA and CDR2 SQIVND (reference sequence). The ends were cut back, 6 bases at V and 0 bases at J, with 15 bases in the middle. CDR3 bases: TGTGCCAGTAGCCCATCCTGGACAGATAGCAATCAGCCCCAGCATTTT. This encodes CASSPSWTDSNQPQHF.

A few counts support this clonotype. V is TRBV2 and J is TRBJ2-1, with TRBD2 identical over 8 bases. The CDR3 runs to 15 residues. Losses at the gene ends were 6 bases for V and 7 bases for J; bases not matched to a gene: 11. In germline, CDR1 is SNHLY, CDR2 FYNNEI. CDR3: CASRETSAHSNEQFF. CDR3 nucleotide sequence: TGTGCCAGCAGGGAGACTAGCGCCCACTCAAATGAGCAGTTCTTC.

The chain carries TRBV7-3 and TRBJ2-1; the match to TRBD1 covers 7 bases. The last part of the DNA fits TRBJ2-7 better; the J call may be wrong. Germline lookup yields CDR1 SGHTA and CDR2 FQGTGA. This CDR3 region has 14 residues. The CDR3: CASSPKGQLYEQYF. CDR3 in DNA: TGTGCCAGCAGCCCAAAGGGACAGCTCTACGAGCAGTACTTC.

This clonotype was counted between two and nine times. This chain joins TRBV27 and TRBJ2-6, with D possibly being TRBD1 (6 bases). Trimming took off 7 bases at V and 0 bases at J, with 13 bases between the two ends. The germline V gene has CDR1 MNHEY and CDR2 SMNVEV (reference sequence). The CDR3 is 16 amino acids. Here the CDR3 DNA reads TGTGCCAGCACCCTTCAGGGGTACTCTGGGGCCAACGTCCTGACTTTC. Protein: CASTLQGYSGANVLTF.

This clonotype was recorded once. The chain couples TRBV10-3 to TRBJ2-7; the match to TRBD2 covers 8 bases. From germline, CDR1 is ENHRY and CDR2 SYGVKD. Trimming took 7 bases from V and 1 from J; bases not matched to a gene: 12. There are 16 residues in the CDR3. The CDR3 DNA sequence: TGTGCCATCAAAGAGGGCCTAGCGGGCCAATCCTACGAGCAGTACTTC. This translates into CAIKEGLAGQSYEQYF.

This clonotype was seen a few times. The chain couples TRBV28 to TRBJ2-1; the D gene is possibly TRBD1 (6 bases). The CDR3 sequence is 15 residues long. V lost 5 bases and J 4 bases, leaving 15 bases between the germline ends. The germline gives CDR1 MDHEN, CDR2 SYDVKM. Here the CDR3 reads CASSATGSYYNEQFF. The CDR3 DNA reads TGTGCCAGCAGTGCAACAGGGTCCTATTACAATGAGCAGTTCTTC.

This clonotype was found a few times. A junction boundary mismatches the germline segment, possibly from a read error. This chain joins TRBV5-1 and TRBJ2-5, with D unclear. This CDR3 is built from 11 residues. Germline V gene lookup returns CDR1 SGHRS and CDR2 YFSETQ. CDR3 sequence (DNA): TGCGCCAGCGGGCGGAGAGAGGCCCAGTACTTC. It yields the protein CASGRREAQYF.

This clonotype appeared a few times. The chain joins TRBV10-3 to TRBJ2-5, with a weak D call TRBD2 (7 bases). The CDR3 totals 13 residues. The germline gives CDR1 ENHRY, CDR2 SYGVKD. V shed 4 bases and J shed 5 bases, with 11 bases lying between them. In nucleotides, the CDR3 is TGTGCCATCAGTGGGACGGGGGGCGAGACCCAGTACTTC. Translating it yields CAISGTGGETQYF.

This clonotype was seen more than once but under ten times. The CDR3 DNA follows: TGTGCCAGCAGCTTACAGGGGGTGGCTGAAGCTTTCTTT. Translated, it gives CASSLQGVAEAFF. The chain employs TRBV7-9 and TRBJ1-1; TRBD1 agrees at 7 bases. Germline CDR1 reads SEHNR; CDR2 reads FQNEAQ (reference sequence). This CDR3 is 13 amino acids long. With 2 bases clipped from V and 6 bases from J, the junction kept 3 bases outside the gene matches.

A few counts support this clonotype. This chain connects TRBV20-1 to TRBJ2-5; D may be TRBD1 (6 bases). The DNA end is more similar to TRBJ2-7, so the J call may be wrong. This CDR3 spans 14 amino acids. Germline V gene sequence: CDR1 DFQATT, CDR2 SNEGSKA (reference sequence). This CDR3 reads CSVPDSLPYYEQYF. The CDR3 nucleotides are TGCAGTGTTCCGGACAGCCTCCCTTATTACGAGCAGTACTTC.

V gene TRBV7-2 combines with J gene TRBJ2-5; the match to TRBD2 covers 11 bases. The germline V gene encodes CDR1 SGHTA and CDR2 FQGNSA. CDR3 length: 14 amino acids. V trimming: 5 bases; J trimming: 5 bases; junction bases outside the gene matches: 4. The CDR3 spells CASSHGLAGETQYF. The CDR3 region has the DNA TGTGCCAGCAGCCACGGACTAGCGGGCGAGACCCAGTACTTC. The variable domain in full, with the rest retrieved from reference TRBV7-2 and TRBJ2-5, is GAGVSQSPSNKVTEKGKDVELRCDPISGHTALYWYRQSLGQGLEFLIYFQGNSAPDKSGLPSDRFSAERTGGSVSTLTIQRTQQEDSAVYLCASSHGLAGETQYFGPGTRLLVL.